These T cell receptor beta chains were read from a single sample in a study of CD8+ T cells in alopecia areata. Here immunoSEQ multiplex PCR was the method, and the copy in TCRdb shows in-frame clones only, minus some. In the table there are more than 200,000 clones, roughly two thirds of which are singletons. The sequencing here drew on CD4+ T cells sorted from blood, taken at week 0. Every receptor here comes from a human donor with alopecia areata. Both conserved end residues are part of each CDR3. Each record gives: clone size, V gene, J gene, D gene, CDR3 protein, CDR3 DNA. The D gene is left open where the match is weak. Clone size is stated in some rows and not others, as once, few, many or a class when expanded.

abundance: NA
v_gene: TRBV29-1
j_gene: TRBJ2-5
d_gene: NA
CDR3aa: CSAPVGDGLRRTQYF
CDR3nt: TGCAGCGCCCCTGTGGGGGACGGTCTAAGAAGGACCCAGTACTTC

abundance: NA
v_gene: TRBV7-3
j_gene: TRBJ2-3
d_gene: TRBD1
CDR3aa: CASSSSPGQGLDTQYF
CDR3nt: TGTGCCAGCAGCTCTTCACCGGGACAGGGGTTAGATACGCAGTATTTT

abundance: once
v_gene: TRBV15
j_gene: TRBJ1-3
d_gene: TRBD1
CDR3aa: CATSNRGLSGNTIYF
CDR3nt: TGTGCCACCAGCAACAGGGGGCTATCTGGAAACACCATATATTTT

abundance: NA
v_gene: TRBV2
j_gene: TRBJ2-5
d_gene: NA
CDR3aa: CASGGGETQYF
CDR3nt: TGTGCCAGCGGAGGGGGGGAGACCCAGTACTTC

abundance: NA
v_gene: TRBV5-6
j_gene: TRBJ1-4
d_gene: NA
CDR3aa: CASSPRGGSYSGKLFF
CDR3nt: TGTGCCAGCAGCCCGAGAGGGGGTAGTTACTCGGGAAAACTGTTTTTT

abundance: NA
v_gene: TRBV25-1
j_gene: TRBJ2-5
d_gene: NA
CDR3aa: CASQIGETQYF
CDR3nt: TGTGCCAGCCAGATCGGGGAGACCCAGTACTTC

abundance: NA
v_gene: TRBV5-1
j_gene: TRBJ2-1
d_gene: NA
CDR3aa: CASSARDPYNEQFF
CDR3nt: TGCGCCAGCAGCGCCCGGGATCCCTACAATGAGCAGTTCTTC

abundance: NA
v_gene: TRBV27
j_gene: TRBJ1-5
d_gene: NA
CDR3aa: CASQGYLGAQHF
CDR3nt: TGTGCCAGCCAGGGGTATCTGGGAGCCCAGCATTTT

abundance: NA
v_gene: TRBV4-2
j_gene: TRBJ2-1
d_gene: TRBD2
CDR3aa: CASSPLAGGSNEQFF
CDR3nt: TGTGCCAGCAGCCCCCTAGCGGGGGGGTCCAACGAGCAGTTCTTC

abundance: once
v_gene: TRBV11-2
j_gene: TRBJ1-5
d_gene: NA
CDR3aa: CASSFRDSNQPQHF
CDR3nt: TGTGCCAGCAGCTTCCGCGACAGTAATCAGCCCCAGCATTTT

abundance: NA
v_gene: TRBV4-1
j_gene: TRBJ1-1
d_gene: NA
CDR3aa: CASRGNLRGTEAFF
CDR3nt: TGCGCCAGCAGGGGGAACCTCCGTGGGACTGAAGCTTTCTTT

abundance: NA
v_gene: TRBV5-1
j_gene: TRBJ2-7
d_gene: NA
CDR3aa: CASSSESEQYF
CDR3nt: TGCGCCAGCAGTTCGGAGAGCGAGCAGTACTTC

abundance: few
v_gene: TRBV29-1
j_gene: TRBJ2-3
d_gene: TRBD2
CDR3aa: CSLRGLSGGTTDTQYF
CDR3nt: TGCAGCCTAAGGGGCCTCAGCGGGGGAACCACAGATACGCAGTATTTT

abundance: NA
v_gene: TRBV7-2
j_gene: TRBJ2-5
d_gene: NA
CDR3aa: CASSLTQETQYF
CDR3nt: TGTGCCAGCAGCTTGACCCAAGAGACCCAGTACTTC

abundance: few
v_gene: TRBV30
j_gene: TRBJ1-5
d_gene: NA
CDR3aa: CAWSGTPNQPQHF
CDR3nt: TGTGCCTGGAGTGGGACACCGAATCAGCCCCAGCATTTT

abundance: NA
v_gene: TRBV7-6
j_gene: TRBJ1-3
d_gene: NA
CDR3aa: CASSLHGTNSGNTIYF
CDR3nt: TGTGCCAGCAGTTTACACGGAACCAACTCTGGAAACACCATATATTTT

abundance: NA
v_gene: TRBV7-2
j_gene: TRBJ1-2
d_gene: TRBD1
CDR3aa: CASSPQAGGYGYTF
CDR3nt: TGTGCCAGCAGCCCCCAGGCAGGGGGCTATGGCTACACCTTC